A selection of T cell receptor beta chains follows, all from one sample in a study of blood T cell repertoires in COVID-19. Profiling relied on immunoSEQ multiplex PCR, and the TCRdb table lists in-frame clones only, not all of them. Of about 300,000 clones listed, around four fifths were seen once; the top ten hold approximately 1.3%. The sample consisted of peripheral blood. These receptors originate from a woman aged 45 to 65 with acute or convalescent COVID-19. Each CDR3 is given with its conserved first and last residue. Fields, in order: D gene, V gene, clone size, J gene, CDR3 length, CDR3 protein, CDR3 DNA. D genes are given only for firm matches. Clone size is given for some rows only: seen once, a few or many times, or a class if the clone is expanded.

d_gene: TRBD1
v_gene: TRBV18
abundance: -
j_gene: TRBJ1-6
len: 14
CDR3aa: CASSQGAGNSPLHF
CDR3nt: TGTGCCAGCTCCCAGGGGGCAGGGAATTCACCCCTCCACTTT

d_gene: TRBD2
v_gene: TRBV30
abundance: -
j_gene: TRBJ2-5
len: 15
CDR3aa: CAWSGLAGVGETQYF
CDR3nt: TGTGCCTGGAGTGGGCTAGCGGGAGTTGGGGAGACCCAGTACTTC

d_gene: TRBD1
v_gene: TRBV7-9
abundance: -
j_gene: TRBJ1-1
len: 13
CDR3aa: CASSPQGDTEAFF
CDR3nt: TGTGCCAGCAGCCCACAGGGGGACACTGAAGCTTTCTTT

d_gene: TRBD2
v_gene: TRBV4-3
abundance: -
j_gene: TRBJ2-5
len: 18
CDR3aa: CASSQGSSGSLWRETQYF
CDR3nt: TGCGCCAGCAGCCAAGGGTCTAGCGGGAGCCTTTGGAGAGAGACCCAGTACTTC

d_gene: TRBD1
v_gene: TRBV30
abundance: -
j_gene: TRBJ1-4
len: 15
CDR3aa: CAWSVGGQGREKLFF
CDR3nt: TGTGCCTGGAGTGTAGGGGGACAGGGGCGGGAAAAACTGTTTTTT

d_gene: TRBD1
v_gene: TRBV5-1
abundance: once
j_gene: TRBJ1-3
len: 16
CDR3aa: CASSSTGDPSGNTIYF
CDR3nt: TGCGCCAGCAGCTCGACAGGGGATCCCTCTGGAAACACCATATATTTT

d_gene: TRBD2
v_gene: TRBV9
abundance: -
j_gene: TRBJ2-1
len: 14
CDR3aa: CASSRRTSNNEQFF
CDR3nt: TGTGCCAGCAGCCGCCGGACTAGCAACAATGAGCAGTTCTTC

d_gene: -
v_gene: TRBV19
abundance: -
j_gene: TRBJ1-1
len: 17
CDR3aa: CASSMIGTGRRGTEAFF
CDR3nt: TGTGCCAGTAGTATGATCGGAACAGGAAGAAGGGGAACTGAAGCTTTCTTT

d_gene: -
v_gene: TRBV11-2
abundance: -
j_gene: TRBJ1-1
len: 12
CDR3aa: CASSSGYTEAFF
CDR3nt: TGTGCCAGCAGCTCAGGTTACACTGAAGCTTTCTTT

d_gene: -
v_gene: TRBV4-1
abundance: once
j_gene: TRBJ2-3
len: 14
CDR3aa: CASSQAVARDTQYF
CDR3nt: TGCGCCAGCAGCCAAGCGGTCGCCCGGGATACGCAGTATTTT

d_gene: -
v_gene: TRBV5-5
abundance: -
j_gene: TRBJ1-3
len: 13
CDR3aa: CASSPLRGNTIYF
CDR3nt: TGTGCCAGCAGCCCCTTGCGAGGAAACACCATATATTTT

d_gene: -
v_gene: TRBV9
abundance: -
j_gene: TRBJ2-7
len: 13
CDR3aa: CASSAPPWLEQYF
CDR3nt: TGTGCCAGCAGCGCCCCCCCATGGCTCGAGCAGTACTTC

d_gene: -
v_gene: TRBV30
abundance: -
j_gene: TRBJ1-1
len: 11
CDR3aa: CAYRVSTEAFF
CDR3nt: TGTGCCTACAGGGTTAGCACTGAAGCTTTCTTT

d_gene: -
v_gene: TRBV30
abundance: -
j_gene: TRBJ1-5
len: 14
CDR3aa: CAWSGGGHHQPQHF
CDR3nt: TGTGCCTGGAGTGGCGGAGGTCACCATCAGCCCCAGCATTTT

d_gene: -
v_gene: TRBV5-1
abundance: -
j_gene: TRBJ2-3
len: 16
CDR3aa: CASSLSGGAFTDTQYF
CDR3nt: TGCGCCAGCAGCTTATCTGGGGGGGCGTTTACAGATACGCAGTATTTT

d_gene: -
v_gene: TRBV4-2
abundance: -
j_gene: TRBJ1-4
len: 14
CDR3aa: CASSQIATNEKLFF
CDR3nt: TGTGCCAGCAGCCAAATCGCAACTAATGAAAAACTGTTTTTT

d_gene: TRBD1
v_gene: TRBV6-2/TRBV6-3
abundance: -
j_gene: TRBJ1-2
len: 16
CDR3aa: CASSYPGQGATNGYTF
CDR3nt: TGTGCCAGCAGTTACCCTGGACAGGGGGCTACCAATGGCTACACCTTC

d_gene: -
v_gene: TRBV12-3/TRBV12-4
abundance: -
j_gene: TRBJ2-1
len: 12
CDR3aa: CASSYFGDEQFF
CDR3nt: TGTGCCAGCAGTTATTTCGGGGATGAGCAGTTCTTC

d_gene: TRBD2
v_gene: TRBV5-1
abundance: -
j_gene: TRBJ2-5
len: 16
CDR3aa: CASSLFSGRGGETQYF
CDR3nt: TGCGCCAGCAGTCTTTTTAGCGGGAGAGGAGGGGAGACCCAGTACTTC

d_gene: TRBD1
v_gene: TRBV7-2
abundance: -
j_gene: TRBJ1-2
len: 13
CDR3aa: CASNRDRDGGYTF
CDR3nt: TGTGCCAGCAATAGGGACAGGGATGGGGGCTACACCTTC

d_gene: TRBD1
v_gene: TRBV19
abundance: -
j_gene: TRBJ1-2
len: 12
CDR3aa: CASSDRGQGYTF
CDR3nt: TGTGCCAGTAGTGACAGGGGGCAAGGCTACACCTTC

d_gene: -
v_gene: TRBV9
abundance: few
j_gene: TRBJ1-6
len: 16
CDR3aa: CASTPGGEPRGAPLHF
CDR3nt: TGTGCCAGCACCCCCGGGGGGGAGCCACGGGGCGCACCCCTCCACTTT

d_gene: -
v_gene: TRBV4-3
abundance: -
j_gene: TRBJ2-1
len: 15
CDR3aa: CASSQDAGGRDEQFF
CDR3nt: TGCGCCAGCAGCCAAGACGCGGGCGGGCGCGATGAGCAGTTCTTC

d_gene: -
v_gene: TRBV7-9
abundance: -
j_gene: TRBJ1-2
len: 12
CDR3aa: CASSLDSYGYTF
CDR3nt: TGTGCCAGCAGCTTAGACTCCTATGGCTACACCTTC

d_gene: -
v_gene: TRBV3-1/TRBV3-2
abundance: -
j_gene: TRBJ1-1
len: 15
CDR3aa: CASSAWEGSGTEAFF
CDR3nt: TGTGCCAGCAGCGCTTGGGAAGGGTCGGGGACTGAAGCTTTCTTT

d_gene: TRBD1
v_gene: TRBV5-3
abundance: -
j_gene: TRBJ1-3
len: 20
CDR3aa: CARSLRQGVLITASGNTIYF
CDR3nt: TGTGCCAGAAGCTTGAGGCAGGGGGTACTCATAACCGCCTCTGGAAACACCATATATTTT

d_gene: -
v_gene: TRBV5-1
abundance: -
j_gene: TRBJ1-2
len: 14
CDR3aa: CASSLATGPDGYTF
CDR3nt: TGCGCCAGCAGCTTGGCTACAGGGCCAGATGGCTACACCTTC

d_gene: TRBD1
v_gene: TRBV2
abundance: -
j_gene: TRBJ1-2
len: 15
CDR3aa: CASISPGQGDYGYTF
CDR3nt: TGTGCCAGCATTTCACCGGGACAGGGGGACTATGGCTACACCTTC

d_gene: TRBD1
v_gene: TRBV9
abundance: once
j_gene: TRBJ2-7
len: 11
CDR3aa: CASSRQGVLDF
CDR3nt: TGTGCCAGCAGCCGGCAGGGGGTATTGGACTTC

d_gene: TRBD2
v_gene: TRBV3-1/TRBV3-2
abundance: -
j_gene: TRBJ2-2
len: 15
CDR3aa: CASSRGLANYGELFF
CDR3nt: TGTGCCAGCAGCCGAGGACTAGCGAACTACGGGGAGCTGTTTTTT

d_gene: -
v_gene: TRBV7-8
abundance: -
j_gene: TRBJ1-1
len: 13
CDR3aa: CASSLQKNTEAFF
CDR3nt: TGTGCCAGCAGCTTACAGAAGAACACTGAAGCTTTCTTT

d_gene: TRBD1
v_gene: TRBV6-6
abundance: once
j_gene: TRBJ1-2
len: 13
CDR3aa: CASSPGQFYGYTF
CDR3nt: TGTGCCAGCAGCCCGGGACAGTTCTATGGCTACACCTTC

d_gene: TRBD1
v_gene: TRBV19
abundance: -
j_gene: TRBJ1-2
len: 16
CDR3aa: CASSPSGGKRNYGYTF
CDR3nt: TGTGCCAGTAGTCCTTCAGGGGGAAAGAGGAACTATGGCTACACCTTC

d_gene: TRBD1
v_gene: TRBV5-5
abundance: -
j_gene: TRBJ1-2
len: 15
CDR3aa: CASSLWGQGTHGYTF
CDR3nt: TGTGCCAGCAGCTTGTGGGGACAGGGGACCCATGGCTACACCTTC

d_gene: TRBD1
v_gene: TRBV5-1
abundance: -
j_gene: TRBJ1-1
len: 15
CDR3aa: CASSSATGGYTEAFF
CDR3nt: TGCGCCAGCAGCTCCGCTACAGGGGGATACACTGAAGCTTTCTTT

d_gene: -
v_gene: TRBV5-1
abundance: -
j_gene: TRBJ2-7
len: 14
CDR3aa: CASSSSPGNYEQYF
CDR3nt: TGCGCCAGCAGCTCTTCTCCGGGAAACTACGAGCAGTACTTC

d_gene: TRBD1
v_gene: TRBV27
abundance: -
j_gene: TRBJ2-3
len: 15
CDR3aa: CASRPEDRAGDTQYF
CDR3nt: TGTGCCAGCAGGCCCGAAGACAGGGCGGGAGATACGCAGTATTTT

d_gene: TRBD2
v_gene: TRBV7-9
abundance: -
j_gene: TRBJ2-7
len: 16
CDR3aa: CASSFKGASGRYEQYF
CDR3nt: TGTGCCAGCAGCTTTAAAGGCGCTAGCGGGAGGTACGAGCAGTACTTC

d_gene: TRBD1
v_gene: TRBV5-1
abundance: few
j_gene: TRBJ1-6
len: 15
CDR3aa: CASSLAGQGYSPLHF
CDR3nt: TGCGCCAGCAGCTTGGCCGGACAGGGCTATTCACCCCTCCACTTT

d_gene: -
v_gene: TRBV21-1
abundance: -
j_gene: TRBJ1-5
len: 17
CDR3aa: CASSKVSRDRNNQPQHF
CDR3nt: TGTGCCAGCAGCAAAGTCTCGCGGGACAGGAACAATCAGCCCCAGCATTTT

d_gene: TRBD1
v_gene: TRBV9
abundance: -
j_gene: TRBJ2-2
len: 15
CDR3aa: CASSDDRGYVGELFF
CDR3nt: TGTGCCAGCAGCGACGACAGGGGGTACGTCGGGGAGCTGTTTTTT

d_gene: TRBD2
v_gene: TRBV7-2
abundance: -
j_gene: TRBJ2-1
len: 15
CDR3aa: CASTPGGGGNNEQFF
CDR3nt: TGTGCCAGCACTCCTGGTGGCGGGGGGAACAATGAGCAGTTCTTC

d_gene: -
v_gene: TRBV6-6
abundance: -
j_gene: TRBJ1-6
len: 15
CDR3aa: CASSNRPNGDSPLHF
CDR3nt: TGTGCCAGCAGCAATAGACCGAACGGGGATTCACCCCTCCACTTT

d_gene: TRBD1
v_gene: TRBV5-1
abundance: -
j_gene: TRBJ2-7
len: 15
CDR3aa: CASSSGQGASYEQYF
CDR3nt: TGCGCCAGCAGCTCTGGACAGGGGGCGTCCTACGAGCAGTACTTC

d_gene: -
v_gene: TRBV29-1
abundance: once
j_gene: TRBJ1-2
len: 15
CDR3aa: CSVEAHGNRDYGYTF
CDR3nt: TGCAGCGTTGAAGCCCACGGGAATAGAGACTATGGCTACACCTTC

d_gene: TRBD1
v_gene: TRBV24-1
abundance: -
j_gene: TRBJ2-2
len: 15
CDR3aa: CATSDRTGGTGELFF
CDR3nt: TGTGCCACCAGTGATAGAACAGGGGGCACCGGGGAGCTGTTTTTT

d_gene: -
v_gene: TRBV5-4
abundance: -
j_gene: TRBJ2-4
len: 16
CDR3aa: CASSLGRERSKNIQYF
CDR3nt: TGTGCCAGCAGCCTAGGGCGGGAAAGGAGCAAAAACATTCAGTACTTC

d_gene: -
v_gene: TRBV6-5
abundance: -
j_gene: TRBJ1-1
len: 15
CDR3aa: CASSPRRGVNTEAFF
CDR3nt: TGTGCCAGCAGTCCCCGCCGGGGGGTGAACACTGAAGCTTTCTTT

d_gene: -
v_gene: TRBV9
abundance: -
j_gene: TRBJ2-7
len: 13
CDR3aa: CASSVQGWGEQYF
CDR3nt: TGTGCCAGCAGCGTACAGGGTTGGGGCGAGCAGTACTTC

d_gene: -
v_gene: TRBV2
abundance: -
j_gene: TRBJ1-6
len: 15
CDR3aa: CASSGLVQGNSPLHF
CDR3nt: TGTGCCAGCAGTGGGTTAGTGCAGGGGAATTCACCCCTCCACTTT

d_gene: -
v_gene: TRBV2
abundance: -
j_gene: TRBJ1-1
len: 13
CDR3aa: CASRYVEGTEAFF
CDR3nt: TGTGCCAGCAGGTATGTTGAGGGAACTGAAGCTTTCTTT

d_gene: -
v_gene: TRBV6-5
abundance: -
j_gene: TRBJ1-3
len: 13
CDR3aa: CASSDSSGNTIYF
CDR3nt: TGTGCCAGCAGCGACAGCTCTGGAAACACCATATATTTT

d_gene: -
v_gene: TRBV18
abundance: -
j_gene: TRBJ2-3
len: 13
CDR3aa: CASSLSSADTQYF
CDR3nt: TGTGCCAGCTCACTCTCCTCGGCAGATACGCAGTATTTT

d_gene: TRBD2
v_gene: TRBV7-6
abundance: -
j_gene: TRBJ2-1
len: 16
CDR3aa: CASSLAELAGGHEQFF
CDR3nt: TGTGCCAGCAGCTTAGCCGAACTAGCGGGGGGGCATGAGCAGTTCTTC

d_gene: -
v_gene: TRBV6-1
abundance: -
j_gene: TRBJ1-6
len: 15
CDR3aa: CASSEMAGNNSPLHF
CDR3nt: TGTGCCAGCAGTGAAATGGCAGGAAATAATTCACCCCTCCACTTT

d_gene: TRBD1
v_gene: TRBV3-1/TRBV3-2
abundance: -
j_gene: TRBJ2-3
len: 14
CDR3aa: CASSTPGQQDTQYF
CDR3nt: TGTGCCAGCAGCACCCCGGGACAGCAAGATACGCAGTATTTT